This T cell receptor (beta chain) was recorded in a study of blood T cell repertoires in COVID-19. The wider study: Samples came from the United States, Italy and Spain, spanning acute and convalescent COVID-19. PBMCs, B-cell-depleted T cells, or T cells provided the cDNA or gDNA that made up the material.

Study processing details: Researchers report that nucleated cell counts were estimated from reference gene primer amplification. Here immunoSEQ multiplex PCR was the method, and the copy in TCRdb shows in-frame clones only, minus some. D and trimming come from the DNA, and the V and J calls and clone size come from that table. Of 40,000 to 60,000 clones listed, around 80% are singletons. This clone came up a few times. V was clipped by 6 bases and J by 10 bases, with 16 bases between them. The CDR3 has 14 residues. The germline V gene encodes CDR1 MDHEN and CDR2 SYDVKM. This receptor was obtained from a man aged 65-85 years with acute or convalescent COVID-19. Material for sequencing was peripheral blood. The chain carries TRBV28 and TRBJ1-6; weak D call: TRBD1 (6 bases). The chain's CDR3 is CASRKNREVSPLHF. The CDR3 DNA reads as TGTGCCAGCAGGAAAAACAGGGAAGTATCACCCCTCCACTTT.